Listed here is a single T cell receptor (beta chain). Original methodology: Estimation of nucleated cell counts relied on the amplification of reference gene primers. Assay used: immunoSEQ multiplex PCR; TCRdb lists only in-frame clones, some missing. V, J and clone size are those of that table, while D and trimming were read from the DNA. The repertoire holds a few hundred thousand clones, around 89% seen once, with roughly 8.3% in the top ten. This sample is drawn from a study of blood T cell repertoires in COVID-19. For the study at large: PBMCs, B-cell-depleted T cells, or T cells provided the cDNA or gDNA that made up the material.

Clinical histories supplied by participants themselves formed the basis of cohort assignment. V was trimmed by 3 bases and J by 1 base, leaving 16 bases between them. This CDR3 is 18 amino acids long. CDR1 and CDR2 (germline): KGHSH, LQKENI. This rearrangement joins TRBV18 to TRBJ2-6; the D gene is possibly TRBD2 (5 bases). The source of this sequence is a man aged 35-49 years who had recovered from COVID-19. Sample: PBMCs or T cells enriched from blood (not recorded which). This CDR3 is CASSPLRVLGSGANVLTF. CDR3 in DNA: TGTGCCAGCTCACCCCTGCGGGTCTTGGGTTCTGGGGCCAACGTCCTGACTTTC.